This T cell receptor beta chain came from a study of cytomegalovirus exposure and HLA in healthy donors. In germline, CDR1 is KGHSH, CDR2 LQKENI. J gave up 6 bases and V 8 bases, and 6 bases lay outside the gene matches. This CDR3 has 13 residues. PCR employed 60 Vbeta and 13 Jbeta primers. Method: immunoSEQ multiplex PCR; TCRdb's copy keeps in-frame clones and lacks some. The sample lists approximately 170,000 clones, about 71% occurring once. The source material was PBMCs. The genes are TRBV18 and TRBJ1-2, with TRBD1 matching over 10 bases. This TCR was sampled from a woman in her 40s in good health and CMV-seropositive. The CDR3 DNA follows: TGTGCCAGCAAAGGGACAGGGGTAAATGGCTACACCTTC. It is translated as CASKGTGVNGYTF.